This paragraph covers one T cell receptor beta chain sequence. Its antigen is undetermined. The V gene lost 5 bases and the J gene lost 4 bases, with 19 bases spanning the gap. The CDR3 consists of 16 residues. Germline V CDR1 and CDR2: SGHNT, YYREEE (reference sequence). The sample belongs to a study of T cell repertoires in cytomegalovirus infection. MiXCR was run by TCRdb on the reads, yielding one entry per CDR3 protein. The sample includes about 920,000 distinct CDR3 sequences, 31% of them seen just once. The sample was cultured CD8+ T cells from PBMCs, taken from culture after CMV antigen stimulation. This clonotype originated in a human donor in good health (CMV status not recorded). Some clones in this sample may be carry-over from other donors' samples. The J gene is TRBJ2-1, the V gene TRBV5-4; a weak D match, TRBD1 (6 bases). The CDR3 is CASSSVTGTLYNEQFF. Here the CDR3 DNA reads TGTGCCAGCAGTTCGGTAACCGGGACACTTTACAATGAGCAGTTCTTC.